Shown below are 4 T cell receptor beta chains from a single sample sequenced in a study of T cell responses to AZD1222 COVID-19 vaccine. Generated by immunoSEQ multiplex PCR, the TCRdb table keeps only in-frame clones and is missing some. The sample holds more than 140,000 clones; about 90% are singletons and the top ten take about 5.3%. Sequencing used peripheral blood, obtained on day 0 of AZD1222 vaccination. Every receptor here comes from an adult in good health.

The chain links TRBV5-5 to TRBJ2-1; D may be TRBD2 (5 bases). The germline V gene has CDR1 SGHKS and CDR2 YYEKEE (reference sequence). Trimming removed 4 bases at V and 8 bases at J, with 13 bases between. This CDR3 spans 13 amino acids. CDR3 amino acids: CASSLARRDEQFF. For the CDR3, the DNA is TGTGCCAGCAGCCTGGCTCGGCGGGATGAGCAGTTCTTC. The full variable domain, completed using reference TRBV5-5 and TRBJ2-1, is DAGVTQSPTHLIKTRGQQVTLRCSPISGHKSVSWYQQVLGQGPQFIFQYYEKEERGRGNFPDRFSARQFPNYSSELNVNALLLGDSALYLCASSLARRDEQFFGPGTRLTVL.

The count of this clone is one. V gene TRBV28 combines with J gene TRBJ1-4; no clear D gene. CDR3 length: 15 residues. The V gene's germline CDR1 is MDHEN and CDR2 SYDVKM. Trimming removed 4 bases from V and 7 bases from J, with 16 bases in between. The CDR3 reads CASSWAGSMSEKLFF. CDR3 nucleotides: TGTGCCAGCAGTTGGGCGGGCTCGATGAGTGAAAAACTGTTTTTT.

The chain employs TRBV5-1 and TRBJ1-2, with D perhaps matching TRBD1 (5 bases). The germline V gene encodes CDR1 SGHRS and CDR2 YFSETQ. The germline V and J ends were trimmed by 0 bases and 4 bases, with 16 bases remaining between them. The CDR3 sequence is 16 residues long. CDR3 in amino acids: CASSLAEQARRYGYTF. The CDR3 bases are TGCGCCAGCAGCTTGGCCGAACAGGCTCGGCGCTATGGCTACACCTTC.

The rearrangement links TRBV12-3 or TRBV12-4 to TRBJ1-5; D gene uncertain. Trimming removed 5 bases from V and 5 bases from J, with 10 bases in between. This CDR3 contains 13 residues. The CDR3 spells CASSSSPHQPQHF. The CDR3 coding sequence is TGTGCCAGCAGTAGCTCCCCTCATCAGCCCCAGCATTTT.